This TCR beta chain was captured in a study of OX40 agonist ivuxolimab in advanced cancers. This table comes from immunoSEQ multiplex PCR, and its TCRdb copy is limited to in-frame clones, with some not included. The table lists about 73,000 clones, 80% to 90% of them singletons. V was trimmed by 4 bases and J by 4 bases, leaving 14 bases between them. The CDR3 runs 14 residues. The germline CDR1 and CDR2 sequences are MGHRA and YSYEKL. The genes are TRBV4-1 and TRBJ2-7; tentatively, D is TRBD2 (6 bases). The sequencing used CD4+ or CD8+ T cells sorted from blood, collected in a trial of the OX40 agonist ivuxolimab. The clonotype was recovered from an adult with an advanced solid tumor such as melanoma, head and neck, liver or kidney cancer. As DNA, the CDR3 is TGCGCCAGCAGCCGCGGCGGAGGGGCGTACGAGCAGTACTTC. Amino acid sequence: CASSRGGGAYEQYF.